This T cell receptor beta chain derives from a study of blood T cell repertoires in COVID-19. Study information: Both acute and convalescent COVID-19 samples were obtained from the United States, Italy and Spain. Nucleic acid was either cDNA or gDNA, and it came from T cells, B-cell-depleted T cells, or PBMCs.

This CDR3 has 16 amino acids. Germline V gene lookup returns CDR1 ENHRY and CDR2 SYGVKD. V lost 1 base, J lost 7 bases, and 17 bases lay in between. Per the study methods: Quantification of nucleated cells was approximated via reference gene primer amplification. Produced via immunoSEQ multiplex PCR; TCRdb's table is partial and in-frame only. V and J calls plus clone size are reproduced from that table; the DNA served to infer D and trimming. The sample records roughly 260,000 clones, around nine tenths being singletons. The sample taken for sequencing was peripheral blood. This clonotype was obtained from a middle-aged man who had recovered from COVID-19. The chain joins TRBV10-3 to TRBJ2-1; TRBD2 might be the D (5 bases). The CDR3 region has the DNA TGTGCCATCAGTGAGTATGAGGGTTTCCTCCAGAATGAGCAGTTCTTC. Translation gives CAISEYEGFLQNEQFF.